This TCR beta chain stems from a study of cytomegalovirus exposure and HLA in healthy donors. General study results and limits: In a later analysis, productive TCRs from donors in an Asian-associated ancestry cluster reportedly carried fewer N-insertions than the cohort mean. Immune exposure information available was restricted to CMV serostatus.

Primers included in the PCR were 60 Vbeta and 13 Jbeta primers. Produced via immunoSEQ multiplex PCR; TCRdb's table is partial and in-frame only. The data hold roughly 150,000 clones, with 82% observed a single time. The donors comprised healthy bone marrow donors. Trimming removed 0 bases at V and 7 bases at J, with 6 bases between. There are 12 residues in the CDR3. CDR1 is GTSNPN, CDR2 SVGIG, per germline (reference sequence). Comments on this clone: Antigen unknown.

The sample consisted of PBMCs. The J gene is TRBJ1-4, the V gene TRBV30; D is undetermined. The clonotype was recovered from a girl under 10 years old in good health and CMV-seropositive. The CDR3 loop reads CAWSVAGEKLFF. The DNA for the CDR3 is TGTGCCTGGAGTGTTGCGGGTGAAAAACTGTTTTTT.